One T cell receptor (beta chain) is described in this entry. The antigen is unknown. Some clones are missing from TCRdb's copy, which holds only in-frame ones; the method was immunoSEQ multiplex PCR. The data contain 150,000 to 200,000 clones, approximately 93% of them seen just once; the ten biggest clones take up around 3.6%. Analyses pooled second doses at about 4 or about 12 weeks. These data come from a study of T cell responses to AZD1222 COVID-19 vaccine. The CDR3 length is 12 residues. Germline assignment: CDR1 SGHNT and CDR2 YYREEE (reference sequence). V was pared by 4 bases and J by 12 bases, with 16 bases between. Study observations and caveats: Seropositive at baseline were only a handful of AZD1222 recipients.

This specimen consisted of peripheral blood, obtained 28 days after the second AZD1222 dose. The sequence was collected from an adult who received the AZD1222 COVID-19 vaccine. The chain links TRBV5-4 to TRBJ2-5; D is ambiguous. In DNA, the CDR3 is TGTGCCAGCAGCAAGGTCGGGCACGGAGAGTACTTC. It yields the protein CASSKVGHGEYF.